This T cell receptor beta chain was profiled in a study of T cells in Graves' hyperthyroidism and ophthalmopathy. This clonotype was picked up a small number of times. Amplification yielded TCR beta CDR3 regions, with RNA transcripts as the source. An initial round of RT-PCR targeting the TCR CDR3 relied on the HTBI primer set. TCRdb called the multiplex PCR reads again in MiXCR, with one record for every CDR3 protein. The sample lists about 270,000 distinct CDR3 sequences, around 22% occurring once. Germline V gene lookup returns CDR1 MNHNS and CDR2 SASEGT. The CDR3 is made up of 14 amino acids. J lost 6 bases, V lost 6 bases, and 2 bases had no gene match.

V and J are TRBV6-1 and TRBJ2-3, with 14 nucleotides matching TRBD2. The TCR was taken from a man aged 25-45 years with Graves' ophthalmopathy. Specimen: blood. In DNA form, the CDR3 reads TGTGCCAGCAGGAGGACTAGCGGGAGGGATACGCAGTATTTT. This translates into CASRRTSGRDTQYF.